This T cell receptor (beta chain) was retrieved from a study of CD8 T cells in Susac syndrome. Isolation of CD8+ and CD4+ T cells was performed negatively, whereas enrichment of TEMRA cells was done by FACS. CDR3 length equals 14 residues. Trimming removed 4 bases at V and 3 bases at J, with 13 bases between. Per germline, CDR1 SQVTM and CDR2 ANQGSEA. About 0.5 to 1 ug RNA was reverse transcribed with random hexamers. Using its own MiXCR run on the immunoSEQ multiplex PCR reads, TCRdb lists one record per CDR3 protein. This table has 140,000 or so distinct CDR3 sequences, around 95% appearing once. This receptor was identified in a human donor with Susac syndrome. This chain links TRBV29-1 with TRBJ1-5; tentatively, D is TRBD1 (5 bases). Sample: CD4+ T cells from PBMCs. The CDR3 region is CSVAPTDPNQPQHF. CDR3 DNA sequence: TGCAGCGTTGCCCCGACAGACCCCAATCAGCCCCAGCATTTT.